Below, 27 T cell receptor beta chains from the same sample are listed, as sequenced in a study of shared clonotypes between healthy human individuals. Data came from immunoSEQ multiplex PCR; TCRdb stores just in-frame clones and leaves some out. This sample has about 610,000 clones; 90% to 97% occur once, and the top ten carry approximately 0.1%. Naive CD8 cells lacked CD45RO and underwent positive selection for CCR7, leaving out terminally differentiated effector memory CD45RA+ cells. The specimen sequenced was naive CD8+ T cells sorted from blood. The receptors come from a woman aged 25 to 39 in good health.

The rearrangement joins TRBV20-1 to TRBJ1-1; D unclear. CDR1 is DFQATT and CDR2 is SNEGSKA in the germline V gene (reference sequence). The length of the CDR3 is 11 residues. The V and J ends lost 3 bases and 5 bases respectively, with 7 bases between them. CDR3 coding DNA: TGCAGTGCTAGGAAAGTTACTGAAGCTTTCTTT. It translates to CSARKVTEAFF.

The rearrangement joins TRBV6-1 to TRBJ2-7; 10 nucleotides line up with TRBD2. J lost 3 bases, V lost 1 base, and 6 bases had no gene match. The CDR3 runs to 16 residues. Germline values: CDR1 MNHNS, CDR2 SASEGT. In DNA, the CDR3 is TGTGCCAGCAGTGAAGGTCTAGCGGGAGCAGTCTACGAGCAGTACTTC. This translates into CASSEGLAGAVYEQYF.

The gene calls are TRBV9 and TRBJ2-1, with 10 bases lining up with TRBD1. V shed 5 bases and J 4 bases; nucleotides not matched to a gene: 6. Germline assignment: CDR1 SGDLS and CDR2 YYNGEE. The CDR3 runs 15 residues. The CDR3 region is CASSGQGEGYNEQFF. Here the CDR3 DNA reads TGTGCCAGCAGTGGACAGGGGGAGGGTTACAATGAGCAGTTCTTC.

The V call is TRBV7-8, the J call TRBJ1-5; tentatively, D is TRBD1 (6 bases). Per the germline V gene, CDR1 is SGHVS and CDR2 is FQNEAQ. This CDR3 spans 13 amino acids. Trimming left V 3 bases short and J 7 bases short, with 10 bases between. Here the CDR3 reads CASSFGGRQPQHF. CDR3 sequence (DNA): TGTGCCAGCAGCTTTGGGGGCCGGCAGCCCCAGCATTTT. The entire variable domain, with the rest obtained from reference TRBV7-8 and TRBJ1-5, is as follows: GAGVSQSPRYKVAKRGQDVALRCDPISGHVSLFWYQQALGQGPEFLTYFQNEAQLDKSGLPSDRFFAERPEGSVSTLKIQRTQQEDSAVYLCASSFGGRQPQHFGDGTRLSIL.

CDR3 residues: CASSYRDVPQDEQYF. DNA for the CDR3: TGTGCCAGCAGTTACCGGGACGTACCTCAGGACGAGCAGTACTTC. The chain has TRBV28 and TRBJ2-7; possibly TRBD1 or TRBD2 for D (5 bases each). The V and J ends lost 4 bases and 5 bases respectively, with 18 bases between them. Germline V gives CDR1 MDHEN, CDR2 SYDVKM. This CDR3 has 15 residues.

The V and J genes are TRBV7-9 and TRBJ2-5, with TRBD1 as a possible D gene (6 bases). CDR3 length: 14 residues. In germline, CDR1 is SEHNR, CDR2 FQNEAQ (reference sequence). The V gene lost 5 bases and the J gene lost 5 bases, with 15 bases spanning the gap. The DNA for the CDR3 is TGTGCCAGCAGCGGATTTAACAGGGATGAGACCCAGTACTTC. Protein: CASSGFNRDETQYF.

This clone has only one observation. V usage is TRBV4-1 and J usage is TRBJ1-2; perhaps TRBD1 as D (5 bases). CDR3 length: 15 amino acids. The V end lost 4 bases, the J end lost 4 bases, and 16 bases lay between the germline ends. CDR1 is MGHRA and CDR2 is YSYEKL in the germline V gene. The CDR3 DNA is TGCGCCAGCAGCCGAGGGGACGGTACCTTCTATGGCTACACCTTC. Encoded protein: CASSRGDGTFYGYTF.

V gene TRBV15 combines with J gene TRBJ2-7, with TRBD2 identical over 8 bases. The CDR3 loop spans 16 amino acids. J gave up 0 bases and V 4 bases, and 8 bases lay outside the gene matches. Germline assignment: CDR1 LNHNV and CDR2 YYDKDF (reference sequence). CDR3 sequence: CATSKDIAGSSYEQYF. The CDR3 nucleotides read TGTGCCACCAGCAAGGACATAGCGGGAAGCTCCTACGAGCAGTACTTC. The entire variable domain, with the rest obtained from reference TRBV15 and TRBJ2-7, is as follows: DAMVIQNPRYQVTQFGKPVTLSCSQTLNHNVMYWYQQKSSQAPKLLFHYYDKDFNNEADTPDNFQSRRPNTSFCFLDIRSPGLGDTAMYLCATSKDIAGSSYEQYFGPGTRLTVT.

The chain recombines TRBV30 with TRBJ2-7; 11 bases fit TRBD2. V gave up 2 bases and J gave up 3 bases; unmatched junction bases: 9. Germline loops: CDR1 GTSNPN, CDR2 SVGIG (reference sequence). This CDR3 is 16 amino acids long. The CDR3 is CAWSSRLAGRGYEQYF. The CDR3 coding sequence is TGTGCCTGGAGTTCCCGACTAGCGGGGAGGGGCTACGAGCAGTACTTC.

Comment on this clone: Other DNA sequences in the same sample also yield this CDR3. The rearrangement joins TRBV6-5 to TRBJ1-2; tentative D call: TRBD1 (5 bases). Trimming left V 0 bases short and J 7 bases short, with 6 bases between. Germline V gene data show CDR1 as MNHEY and CDR2 as SVGAGI. CDR3 length: 12 amino acids. CDR3 DNA sequence: TGTGCCAGCAGTTACTCGGGGGGTGGCTACACCTTC. Amino acid sequence: CASSYSGGGYTF.

This chain joins TRBV28 and TRBJ2-2, with D maybe TRBD1 (6 bases). The germline V gene encodes CDR1 MDHEN and CDR2 SYDVKM. This CDR3 has 15 amino acids. V gave up 5 bases and J gave up 1 base, with 11 bases separating them. The CDR3 loop is CASSRYRENTGELFF. The CDR3 bases are TGTGCCAGCAGTCGATACAGGGAGAACACCGGGGAGCTGTTTTTT.

The chain uses TRBV30 and TRBJ2-2; D is ambiguous. V was shortened by 0 bases and J by 6 bases, with 14 bases between the two germline ends. Germline V gene lookup returns CDR1 GTSNPN and CDR2 SVGIG (reference sequence). This CDR3 has 15 residues. CDR3 in DNA: TGTGCCTGGAGTGTACTGTTCACCAACGCCGGGGAGCTGTTTTTT. Encoded protein: CAWSVLFTNAGELFF.

The chain links TRBV28 to TRBJ2-7; possibly TRBD2 for D (5 bases). V was shortened by 5 bases and J by 6 bases, with 26 bases between the two germline ends. CDR3 length equals 17 residues. The germline gives CDR1 MDHEN, CDR2 SYDVKM. The CDR3 sequence is CASSDTPDSAVLLEQYF. The CDR3 DNA is TGTGCCAGCAGTGACACACCCGATAGCGCCGTTCTTCTCGAGCAGTACTTC.

V usage is TRBV28 and J usage is TRBJ1-2, with 9 bases aligning to TRBD1. From germline, CDR1 is MDHEN and CDR2 SYDVKM. This CDR3 contains 14 residues. V trimming: 6 bases; J trimming: 8 bases; junction bases outside the gene matches: 10. The DNA of the CDR3 is TGTGCCAGCAGACCGAACTGGACAGGGGTAGGCTACACCTTC. Its translation is CASRPNWTGVGYTF.

The J gene is TRBJ1-1, the V gene TRBV7-2; 8 bases fit TRBD1. Germline CDR1 and CDR2: SGHTA and FQGNSA. The CDR3 runs to 15 residues. After removal of 5 bases from V and 1 base from J, the junction contained 6 bases not matched to a gene. CDR3 in amino acids: CASSSRQGTNTEAFF. CDR3 nucleotide sequence: TGTGCCAGCAGCAGTCGACAGGGGACGAACACTGAAGCTTTCTTT.

This CDR3 reads CASSYRGGSNQPQHF. CDR3 nucleotides: TGTGCCAGCAGTTACAGGGGCGGGAGCAATCAGCCCCAGCATTTT. The chain is built from TRBV28 and TRBJ1-5, with 7 bases matching TRBD1. The CDR3 consists of 15 residues. Germline CDR1 and CDR2: MDHEN and SYDVKM. V lost 4 bases, J lost 1 base, and 4 bases stayed unmatched.

The chain couples TRBV7-9 to TRBJ2-7; weak D call: TRBD2 (6 bases). CDR3 length: 15 residues. Trimming left V 5 bases short and J 0 bases short, with 14 bases between. Germline CDR1 reads SEHNR; CDR2 reads FQNEAQ (reference sequence). DNA for the CDR3: TGTGCCAGCAGCCTCTTAGCGGAAAGCTCCTACGAGCAGTACTTC. Its translation is CASSLLAESSYEQYF.

The chain is built from TRBV5-1 and TRBJ2-2; 12 bases line up with TRBD2. This CDR3 comprises 18 residues. Germline CDR1 and CDR2: SGHRS and YFSETQ. V dropped 0 bases and J dropped 4; count of bases not matched to a gene: 7. The CDR3 DNA sequence: TGCGCCAGCAGCTTGGCCCCTAGCGGGAGGGCCGTCACCGGGGAGCTGTTTTTT. Its protein product is CASSLAPSGRAVTGELFF. The whole variable domain, filled in from reference TRBV5-1 and TRBJ2-2, reads KAGVTQTPRYLIKTRGQQVTLSCSPISGHRSVSWYQQTPGQGLQFLFEYFSETQRNKGNFPGRFSGRQFSNSRSEMNVSTLELGDSALYLCASSLAPSGRAVTGELFFGEGSRLTVL.

The gene calls are TRBV7-2 and TRBJ1-1; the D is unclear. Germline V CDR1 and CDR2: SGHTA, FQGNSA. CDR3 length equals 13 residues. Trimming stripped 2 bases from V and 1 base from J, with 5 bases between. DNA of the CDR3: TGTGCCAGCAGCTTATGGAAGAACACTGAAGCTTTCTTT. Amino acids: CASSLWKNTEAFF.

The chain links TRBV5-1 to TRBJ1-1; D is unresolved. This CDR3 region has 13 residues. Germline lookup yields CDR1 SGHRS and CDR2 YFSETQ. The ends were cut back, 0 bases at V and 7 bases at J, with 10 bases in the middle. This CDR3 reads CASSLALVVEAFF. CDR3 DNA: TGCGCCAGCAGCTTGGCCTTGGTGGTTGAAGCTTTCTTT.

The chain links TRBV27 to TRBJ2-1, with D hard to call. The CDR3 extends over 15 amino acids. Trimming removed 2 bases at V and 4 bases at J, with 12 bases between. Per germline, CDR1 MNHEY and CDR2 SMNVEV (reference sequence). The CDR3 nucleotides read TGTGCCAGCAGTTTACGGGCGGCCGAATACAATGAGCAGTTCTTC. Protein: CASSLRAAEYNEQFF.

This clone was recorded once. The chain employs TRBV11-3 and TRBJ2-5; 8 bases align to TRBD2. CDR3 length: 17 amino acids. V was pared by 3 bases and J by 2 bases, with 11 bases of the junction left unmatched. CDR1 is SGHNT and CDR2 is YENEEA in the germline V gene. CDR3 sequence reads: CASSFSIETSEQETQYF. The DNA of the CDR3 is TGTGCCAGCAGCTTCTCCATTGAGACTAGCGAACAAGAGACCCAGTACTTC.

The rearrangement joins TRBV18 to TRBJ2-2, with D uncertain. CDR3 size: 12 residues. The germline V gene encodes CDR1 KGHSH and CDR2 LQKENI. V was trimmed by 0 bases and J by 6 bases, leaving 2 bases between them. The CDR3 loop is CASSPPAGELFF. In nucleotides, the CDR3 is TGTGCCAGCTCACCACCGGCCGGGGAGCTGTTTTTT.

Written as DNA, the CDR3 is TGTGCCAGCAGCCCCCAGGAGGACTTGGAGACCCAGTACTTC. It codes for CASSPQEDLETQYF. The chain recombines TRBV7-9 with TRBJ2-5, with a tentative D call TRBD2 (5 bases). The V gene's germline CDR1 is SEHNR and CDR2 FQNEAQ (reference sequence). The CDR3 is 14 amino acids. V was pared by 5 bases and J by 5 bases, with 15 bases between.

The CDR3 bases are TGTGCCAGCAGCTTTGAGGGACTAGCGTTCGAGACCCAGTACTTC. Its protein product is CASSFEGLAFETQYF. The rearrangement uses TRBV7-8 and TRBJ2-5, with TRBD2 matching 10 bases. Germline CDR1 and CDR2: SGHVS and FQNEAQ. V lost 3 bases to trimming and J lost 5 bases; unmatched junction nucleotides: 6. This CDR3 spans 15 amino acids.

DNA of the CDR3: TGTGCCACTAAGGATCAGGAAGAGACCCAGTACTTC. This encodes CATKDQEETQYF. This chain joins TRBV19 and TRBJ2-5; D is undetermined. The CDR3 is 12 amino acids. The V end was cut by 10 bases, the J end by 3 bases, with 12 bases between. Germline CDR1 and CDR2: LNHDA and SQIVND (reference sequence). The full variable domain, completed using reference TRBV19 and TRBJ2-5, is DGGITQSPKYLFRKEGQNVTLSCEQNLNHDAMYWYRQDPGQGLRLIYYSQIVNDFQKGDIAEGYSVSREKKESFPLTVTSAQKNPTAFYLCATKDQEETQYFGPGTRLLVL.

The J gene is TRBJ2-7, the V gene TRBV7-3; the match to TRBD2 covers 13 bases. This CDR3 is 15 amino acids long. The J segment lost 4 bases and the V segment lost 5 bases, leaving 5 bases of the junction unmatched. Germline V CDR1 and CDR2: SGHTA, FQGTGA. Here the CDR3 DNA reads TGTGCCAGCAGCGAGGGACTAGCGGGGCAATACGAGCAGTACTTC. It codes for CASSEGLAGQYEQYF.